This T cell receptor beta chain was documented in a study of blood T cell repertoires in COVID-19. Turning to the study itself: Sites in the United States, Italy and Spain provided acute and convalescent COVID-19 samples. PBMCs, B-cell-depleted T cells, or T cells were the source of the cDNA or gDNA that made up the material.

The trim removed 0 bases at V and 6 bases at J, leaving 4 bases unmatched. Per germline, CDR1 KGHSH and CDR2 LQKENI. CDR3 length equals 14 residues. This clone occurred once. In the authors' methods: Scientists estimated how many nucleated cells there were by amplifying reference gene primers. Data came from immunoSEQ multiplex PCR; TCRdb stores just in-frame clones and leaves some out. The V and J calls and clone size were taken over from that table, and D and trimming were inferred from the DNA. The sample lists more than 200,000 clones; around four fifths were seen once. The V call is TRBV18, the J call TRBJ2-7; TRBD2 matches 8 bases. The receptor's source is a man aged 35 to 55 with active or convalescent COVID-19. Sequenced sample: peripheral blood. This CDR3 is CASSPPGRAVEQYF. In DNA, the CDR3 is TGTGCCAGCTCACCACCCGGGAGGGCGGTCGAGCAGTACTTC.